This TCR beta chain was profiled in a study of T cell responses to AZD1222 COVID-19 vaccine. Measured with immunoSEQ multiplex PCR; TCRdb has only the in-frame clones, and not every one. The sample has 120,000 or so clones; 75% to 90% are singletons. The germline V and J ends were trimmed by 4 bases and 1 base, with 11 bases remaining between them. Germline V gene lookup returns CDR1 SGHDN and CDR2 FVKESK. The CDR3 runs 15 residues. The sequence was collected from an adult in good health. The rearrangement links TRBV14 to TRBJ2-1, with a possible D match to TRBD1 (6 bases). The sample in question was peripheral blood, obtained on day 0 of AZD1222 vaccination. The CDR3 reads CASSRTQGSYNEQFF. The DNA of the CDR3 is TGTGCCAGCAGCCGCACACAGGGTTCCTACAATGAGCAGTTCTTC.